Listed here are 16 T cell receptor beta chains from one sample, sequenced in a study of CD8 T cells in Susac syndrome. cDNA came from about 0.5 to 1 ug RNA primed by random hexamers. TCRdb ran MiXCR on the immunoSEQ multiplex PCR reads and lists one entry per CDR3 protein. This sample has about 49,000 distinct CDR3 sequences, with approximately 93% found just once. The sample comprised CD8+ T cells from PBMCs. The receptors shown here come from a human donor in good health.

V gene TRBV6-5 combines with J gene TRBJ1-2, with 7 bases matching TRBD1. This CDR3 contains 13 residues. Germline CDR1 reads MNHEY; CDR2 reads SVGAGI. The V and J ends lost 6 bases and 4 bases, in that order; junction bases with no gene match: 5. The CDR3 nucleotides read TGTGCCAGCAGACAGGGGTTGGCCTATGGCTACACCTTC. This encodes CASRQGLAYGYTF.

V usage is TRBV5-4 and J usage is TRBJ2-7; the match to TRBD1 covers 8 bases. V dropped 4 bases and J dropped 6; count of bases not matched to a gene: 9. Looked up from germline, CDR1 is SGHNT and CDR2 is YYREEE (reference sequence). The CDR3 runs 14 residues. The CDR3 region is CASSRGDRPTEQYF. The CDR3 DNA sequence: TGTGCCAGCAGCCGTGGGGACAGGCCCACCGAGCAGTACTTC.

The CDR3 DNA reads as TGCGCCAGCAGTGAGTCGGGGGCCCCTCGAGCTTTCTTT. This encodes CASSESGAPRAFF. The rearrangement links TRBV10-1 to TRBJ1-1, with D possibly TRBD1 on 6 matching bases. The V gene lost 0 bases and the J gene lost 10 bases, with 12 bases spanning the gap. Germline CDR1 WNHNN, CDR2 SYGVQD (reference sequence). The CDR3 consists of 13 residues.

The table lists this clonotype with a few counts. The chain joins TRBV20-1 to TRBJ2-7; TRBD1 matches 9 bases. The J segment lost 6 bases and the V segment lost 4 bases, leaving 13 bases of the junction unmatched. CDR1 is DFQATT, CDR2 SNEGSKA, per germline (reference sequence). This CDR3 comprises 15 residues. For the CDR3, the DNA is TGCAGTGCTATGGACCGGGACAGGGAATATGGCGAGCAGTACTTC. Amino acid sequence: CSAMDRDREYGEQYF.

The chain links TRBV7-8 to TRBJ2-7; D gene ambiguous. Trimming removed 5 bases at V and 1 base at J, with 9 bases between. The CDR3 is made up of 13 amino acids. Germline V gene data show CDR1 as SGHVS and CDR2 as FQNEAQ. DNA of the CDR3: TGTGCCAGCAGCCCAGCACGGTCCTACGAGCAGTACTTC. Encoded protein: CASSPARSYEQYF.

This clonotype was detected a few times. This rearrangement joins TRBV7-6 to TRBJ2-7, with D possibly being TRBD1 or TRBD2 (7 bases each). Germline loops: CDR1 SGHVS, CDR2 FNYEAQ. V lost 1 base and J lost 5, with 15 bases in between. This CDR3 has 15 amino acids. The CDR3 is CASSLVPGGGDEQYF. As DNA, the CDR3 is TGTGCCAGCAGCTTAGTTCCAGGGGGGGGCGACGAGCAGTACTTC. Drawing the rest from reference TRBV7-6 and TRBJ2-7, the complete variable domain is GAGVSQSPRYKVTKRGQDVALRCDPISGHVSLYWYRQALGQGPEFLTYFNYEAQQDKSGLPNDRFSAERPEGSISTLTIQRTEQRDSAMYRCASSLVPGGGDEQYFGPGTRLTVT.

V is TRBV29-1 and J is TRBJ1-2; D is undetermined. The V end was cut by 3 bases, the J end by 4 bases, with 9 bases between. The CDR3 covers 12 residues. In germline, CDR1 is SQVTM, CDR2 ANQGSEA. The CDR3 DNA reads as TGCAGCGTTGATGTCGGAGCCTATGGCTACACCTTC. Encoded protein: CSVDVGAYGYTF.

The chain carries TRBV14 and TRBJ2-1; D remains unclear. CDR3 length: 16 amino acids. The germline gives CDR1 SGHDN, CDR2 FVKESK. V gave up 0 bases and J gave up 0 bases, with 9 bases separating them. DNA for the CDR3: TGTGCCAGCAGCCAAGAAAGCGTAAGCTCCTACAATGAGCAGTTCTTC. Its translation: CASSQESVSSYNEQFF. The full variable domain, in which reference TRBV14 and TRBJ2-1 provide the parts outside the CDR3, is EAGVTQFPSHSVIEKGQTVTLRCDPISGHDNLYWYRRVMGKEIKFLLHFVKESKQDESGMPNNRFLAERTGGTYSTLKVQPAELEDSGVYFCASSQESVSSYNEQFFGPGTRLTVL.

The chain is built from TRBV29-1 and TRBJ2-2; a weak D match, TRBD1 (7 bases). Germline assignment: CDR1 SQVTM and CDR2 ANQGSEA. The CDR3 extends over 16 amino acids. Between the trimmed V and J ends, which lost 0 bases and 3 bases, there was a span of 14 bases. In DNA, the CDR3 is TGCAGCGTTGAAGATGAGCAGGGGGAGGACACCGGGGAGCTGTTTTTT. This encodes CSVEDEQGEDTGELFF.

CDR3: CASSLGGSPADTQYF. CDR3 in DNA: TGCGCCAGCAGCTTGGGGGGGAGTCCAGCAGATACGCAGTATTTT. This chain uses TRBV5-1 with TRBJ2-3; D may be TRBD1 or TRBD2 (5 bases each). Germline CDR1 reads SGHRS; CDR2 reads YFSETQ. This CDR3 spans 15 amino acids. The V and J ends lost 0 bases and 4 bases respectively, with 12 bases between them.

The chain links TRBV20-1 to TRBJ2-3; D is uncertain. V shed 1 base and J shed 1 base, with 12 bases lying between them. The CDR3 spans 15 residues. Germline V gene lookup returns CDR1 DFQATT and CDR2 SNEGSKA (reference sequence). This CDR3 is CSARGTPYRTDTQYF. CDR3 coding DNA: TGCAGTGCTAGAGGAACACCGTATCGCACAGATACGCAGTATTTT.

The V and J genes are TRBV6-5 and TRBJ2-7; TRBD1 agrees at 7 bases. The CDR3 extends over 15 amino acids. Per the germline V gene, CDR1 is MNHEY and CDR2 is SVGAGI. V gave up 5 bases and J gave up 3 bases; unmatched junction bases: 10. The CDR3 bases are TGTGCCAGCAGTCCTGGACAGGCCCGCTACTACGAGCAGTACTTC. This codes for CASSPGQARYYEQYF.

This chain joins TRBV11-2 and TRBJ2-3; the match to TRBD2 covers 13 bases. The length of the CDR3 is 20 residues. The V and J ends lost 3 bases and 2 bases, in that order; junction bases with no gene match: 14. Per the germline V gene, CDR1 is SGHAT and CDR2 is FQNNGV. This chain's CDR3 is CASSFPKLGLAGKNTDTQYF. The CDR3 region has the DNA TGTGCCAGCAGCTTCCCTAAATTGGGACTAGCGGGAAAGAACACAGATACGCAGTATTTT.

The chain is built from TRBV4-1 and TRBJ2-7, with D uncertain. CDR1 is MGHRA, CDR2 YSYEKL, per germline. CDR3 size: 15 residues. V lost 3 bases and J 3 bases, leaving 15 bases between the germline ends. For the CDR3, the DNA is TGCGCCAGCAGCCACTTCTCGAAGGAGAACTACGAGCAGTACTTC. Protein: CASSHFSKENYEQYF.

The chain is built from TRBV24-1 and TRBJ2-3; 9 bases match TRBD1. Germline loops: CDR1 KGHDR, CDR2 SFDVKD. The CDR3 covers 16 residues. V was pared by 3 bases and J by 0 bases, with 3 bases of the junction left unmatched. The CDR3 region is CATSDPGTGSTDTQYF. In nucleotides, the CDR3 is TGTGCCACCAGTGATCCCGGGACAGGGAGCACAGATACGCAGTATTTT.

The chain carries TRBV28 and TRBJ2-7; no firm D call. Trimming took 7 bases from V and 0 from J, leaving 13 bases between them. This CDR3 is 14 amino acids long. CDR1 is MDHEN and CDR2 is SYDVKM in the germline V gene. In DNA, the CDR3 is TGTGCCAGCACCCTCATTGGAGACTCCTACGAGCAGTACTTC. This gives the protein CASTLIGDSYEQYF. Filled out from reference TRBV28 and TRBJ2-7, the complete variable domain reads DVKVTQSSRYLVKRTGEKVFLECVQDMDHENMFWYRQDPGLGLRLIYFSYDVKMKEKGDIPEGYSVSREKKERFSLILESASTNQTSMYLCASTLIGDSYEQYFGPGTRLTVT.